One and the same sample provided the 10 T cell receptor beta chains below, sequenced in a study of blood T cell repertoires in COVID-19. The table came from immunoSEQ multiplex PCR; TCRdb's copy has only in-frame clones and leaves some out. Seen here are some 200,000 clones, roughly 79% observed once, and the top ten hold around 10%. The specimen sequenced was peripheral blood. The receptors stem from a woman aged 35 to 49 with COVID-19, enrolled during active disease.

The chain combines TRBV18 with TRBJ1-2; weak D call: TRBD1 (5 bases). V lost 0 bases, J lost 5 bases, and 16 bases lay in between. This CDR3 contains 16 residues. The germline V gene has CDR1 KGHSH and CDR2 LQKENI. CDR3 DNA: TGTGCCAGCTCACCACCGGGCAGGGTAGGCCCTTATGGCTACACCTTC. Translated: CASSPPGRVGPYGYTF.

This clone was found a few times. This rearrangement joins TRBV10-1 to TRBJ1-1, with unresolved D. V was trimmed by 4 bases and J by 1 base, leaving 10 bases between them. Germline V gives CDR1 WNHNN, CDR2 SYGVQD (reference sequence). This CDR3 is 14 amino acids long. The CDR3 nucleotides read TGCGCCAGCAGTGTTGGCGGCGGGAACACTGAAGCTTTCTTT. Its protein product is CASSVGGGNTEAFF.

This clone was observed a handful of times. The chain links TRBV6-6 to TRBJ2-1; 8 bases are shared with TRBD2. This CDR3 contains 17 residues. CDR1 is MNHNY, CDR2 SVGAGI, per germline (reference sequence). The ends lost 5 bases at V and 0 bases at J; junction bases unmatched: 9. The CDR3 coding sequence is TGTGCCAGCAGTCCCGGGGGGGCGGAAAGCTCCTACAATGAGCAGTTCTTC. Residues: CASSPGGAESSYNEQFF.

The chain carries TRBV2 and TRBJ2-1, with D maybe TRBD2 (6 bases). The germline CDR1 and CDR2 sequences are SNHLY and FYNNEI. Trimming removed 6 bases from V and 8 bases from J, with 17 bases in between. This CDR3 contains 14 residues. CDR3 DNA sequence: TGTGCCAGCAGCAGGGACTCGCCTCTAGATGAGCAGTTCTTC. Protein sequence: CASSRDSPLDEQFF. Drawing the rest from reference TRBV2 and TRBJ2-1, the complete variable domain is EPEVTQTPSHQVTQMGQEVILRCVPISNHLYFYWYRQILGQKVEFLVSFYNNEISEKSEIFDDQFSVERPDGSNFTLKIRSTKLEDSAMYFCASSRDSPLDEQFFGPGTRLTVL.

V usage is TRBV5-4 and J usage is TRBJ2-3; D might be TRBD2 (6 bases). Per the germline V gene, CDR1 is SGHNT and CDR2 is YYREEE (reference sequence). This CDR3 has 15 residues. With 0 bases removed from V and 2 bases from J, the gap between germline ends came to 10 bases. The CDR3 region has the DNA TGTGCCAGCAGCTTGGCATTGCGGGACACAGATACGCAGTATTTT. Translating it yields CASSLALRDTDTQYF.

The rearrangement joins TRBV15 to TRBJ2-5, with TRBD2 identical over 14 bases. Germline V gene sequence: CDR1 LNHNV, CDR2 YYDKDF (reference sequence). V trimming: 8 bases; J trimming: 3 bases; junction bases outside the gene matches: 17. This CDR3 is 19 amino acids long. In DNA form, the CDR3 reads TGTGCCACCGCCACGTGGGAAGGGACGACTAGCGGGGGGGAAGAGACCCAGTACTTC. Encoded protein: CATATWEGTTSGGEETQYF.

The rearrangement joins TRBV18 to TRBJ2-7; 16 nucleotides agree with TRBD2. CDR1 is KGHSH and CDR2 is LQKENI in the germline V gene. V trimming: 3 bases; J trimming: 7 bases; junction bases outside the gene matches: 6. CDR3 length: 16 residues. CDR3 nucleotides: TGTGCCAGCTCACCGGGGACTAGCGGGAGGGCACGAGAGCAGTACTTC. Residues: CASSPGTSGRAREQYF.

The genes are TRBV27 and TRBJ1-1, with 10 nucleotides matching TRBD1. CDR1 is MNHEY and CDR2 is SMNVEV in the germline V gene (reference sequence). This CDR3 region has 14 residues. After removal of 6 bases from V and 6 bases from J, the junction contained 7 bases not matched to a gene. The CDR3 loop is CASRKTGGAAEAFF. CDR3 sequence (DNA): TGTGCCAGCAGAAAGACAGGGGGCGCCGCTGAAGCTTTCTTT.

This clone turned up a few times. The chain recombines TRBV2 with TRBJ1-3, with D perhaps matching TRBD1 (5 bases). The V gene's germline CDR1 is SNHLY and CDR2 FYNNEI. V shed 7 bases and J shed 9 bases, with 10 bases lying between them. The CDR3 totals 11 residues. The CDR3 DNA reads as TGTGCCAGCACTCAGGGAGGCACCATATATTTT. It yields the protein CASTQGGTIYF.

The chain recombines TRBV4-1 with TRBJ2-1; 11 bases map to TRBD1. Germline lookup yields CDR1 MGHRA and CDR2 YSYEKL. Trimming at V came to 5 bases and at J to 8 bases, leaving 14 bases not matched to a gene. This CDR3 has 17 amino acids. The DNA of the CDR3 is TGCGCCAGCAGCATCGGACCCGGGACAGGGGGTGGGGATGAGCAGTTCTTC. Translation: CASSIGPGTGGGDEQFF.